The table lists the clone carrying this T cell receptor beta chain with a few counts. The authors drew approximately 10 milliliters of peripheral blood from each donor. Germline-derived CDR1 and CDR2 are DFQATT and SNEGSKA (reference sequence). Trimming cost V 6 bases and J 8 bases; bases outside gene matches: 15. The CDR3 totals 16 residues. The sample originates from a study of blood T cells in healthy people across ages. Sample-barcoded 5' priming and a J-beta primer mix drove a second PCR of roughly 6 to 12 cycles. TCRdb independently ran MiXCR on the 5' RACE reads; one entry per CDR3 protein. This sample has approximately 830,000 distinct CDR3 sequences, with approximately 65% found just once.

Sequenced material: blood. V gene TRBV20-1 combines with J gene TRBJ2-1; TRBD2 matches at 11 bases. The clonotype comes from a man in his thirties or forties in good health. The CDR3 reads CSAPFGLAGGVDEQFF. The DNA for the CDR3 is TGCAGTGCCCCTTTCGGTCTAGCGGGGGGCGTGGATGAGCAGTTCTTC.